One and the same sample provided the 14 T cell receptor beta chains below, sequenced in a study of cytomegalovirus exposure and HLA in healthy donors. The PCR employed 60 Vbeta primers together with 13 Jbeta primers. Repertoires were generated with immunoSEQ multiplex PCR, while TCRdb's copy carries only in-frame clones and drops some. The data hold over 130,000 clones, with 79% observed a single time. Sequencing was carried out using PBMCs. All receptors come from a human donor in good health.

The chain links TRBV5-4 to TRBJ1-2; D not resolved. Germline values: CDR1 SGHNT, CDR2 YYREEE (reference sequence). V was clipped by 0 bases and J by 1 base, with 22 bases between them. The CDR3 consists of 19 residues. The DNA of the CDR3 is TGTGCCAGCAGCTTGGAGTTCGGGAGCGTCAGACATATTAACTATGGCTACACCTTC. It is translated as CASSLEFGSVRHINYGYTF.

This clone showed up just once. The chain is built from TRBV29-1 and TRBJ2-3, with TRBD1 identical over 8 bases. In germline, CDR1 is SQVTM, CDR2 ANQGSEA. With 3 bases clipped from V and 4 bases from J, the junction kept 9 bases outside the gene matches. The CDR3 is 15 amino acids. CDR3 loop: CSVDPGQGLADTQYF. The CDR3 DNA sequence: TGCAGCGTTGACCCCGGACAGGGCCTAGCAGATACGCAGTATTTT.

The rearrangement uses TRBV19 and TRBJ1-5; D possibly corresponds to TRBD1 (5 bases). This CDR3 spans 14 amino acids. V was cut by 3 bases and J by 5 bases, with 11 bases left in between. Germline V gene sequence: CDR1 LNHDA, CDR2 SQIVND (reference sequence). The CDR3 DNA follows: TGTGCCAGTAGTATGTCTGTAGGGGATCAGCCCCAGCATTTT. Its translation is CASSMSVGDQPQHF.

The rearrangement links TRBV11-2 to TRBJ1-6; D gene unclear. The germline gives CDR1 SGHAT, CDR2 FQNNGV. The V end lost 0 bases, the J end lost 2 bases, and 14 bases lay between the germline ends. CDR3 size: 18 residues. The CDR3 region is CASSLDPSAATYNSPLHF. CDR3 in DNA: TGTGCCAGCAGCTTAGACCCTTCGGCGGCTACCTATAATTCACCCCTCCACTTT.

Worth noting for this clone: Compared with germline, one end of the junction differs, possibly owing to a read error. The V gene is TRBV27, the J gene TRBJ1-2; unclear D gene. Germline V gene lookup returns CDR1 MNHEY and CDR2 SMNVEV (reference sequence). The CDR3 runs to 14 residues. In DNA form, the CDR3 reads TGTGCCAGCAGTTCAGGAAGCCCCCCCTATGGCTACCCCTTC. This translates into CASSSGSPPYGYPF.

CDR3 region: CASSLVGHGRSTEQYF. CDR3 bases: TGTGCCAGCAGCTTAGTGGGGCACGGGAGATCAACAGAGCAGTACTTC. This chain joins TRBV7-8 and TRBJ2-7; the D gene is possibly TRBD2 (6 bases). The CDR3 consists of 16 residues. Trimming cost V 1 base and J 7 bases, with 20 bases left between them. Germline assignment: CDR1 SGHVS and CDR2 FQNEAQ.

CDR3 nucleotides: TGTGCCAGTTCGCGGACAGGGGGCACTGAAGCTTTCTTT. Translated: CASSRTGGTEAFF. This sequence joins TRBV19 and TRBJ1-1; 10 bases fit TRBD1. After removal of 8 bases from V and 4 bases from J, the junction contained 4 bases not matched to a gene. This CDR3 spans 13 amino acids. The germline V gene encodes CDR1 LNHDA and CDR2 SQIVND (reference sequence).

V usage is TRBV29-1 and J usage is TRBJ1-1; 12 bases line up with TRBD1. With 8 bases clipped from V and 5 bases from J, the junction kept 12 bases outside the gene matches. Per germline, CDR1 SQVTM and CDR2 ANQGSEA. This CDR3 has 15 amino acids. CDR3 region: CSLNPGQGAETEAFF. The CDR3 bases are TGCAGCTTAAACCCGGGACAGGGGGCGGAGACTGAAGCTTTCTTT.

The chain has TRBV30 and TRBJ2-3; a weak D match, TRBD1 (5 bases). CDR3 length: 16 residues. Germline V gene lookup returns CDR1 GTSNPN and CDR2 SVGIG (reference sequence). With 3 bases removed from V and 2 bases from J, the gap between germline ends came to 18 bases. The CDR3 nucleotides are TGTGCCTGGAGCCTAAGTTTTAGGGGCTCCACAGATACGCAGTATTTT. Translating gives CAWSLSFRGSTDTQYF.

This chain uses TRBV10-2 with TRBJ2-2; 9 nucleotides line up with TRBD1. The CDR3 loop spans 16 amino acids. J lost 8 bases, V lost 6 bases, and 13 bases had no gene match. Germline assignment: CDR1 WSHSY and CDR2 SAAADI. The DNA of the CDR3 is TGCGCCAGCAGAGTTACCGGGACAGGGAATAGGGGGGAGCTGTTTTTT. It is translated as CASRVTGTGNRGELFF.

The CDR3 loop reads CASSYNQVVNEKLFF. DNA for the CDR3: TGTGCCAGCAGCTATAACCAGGTTGTTAATGAAAAACTGTTTTTT. V is TRBV2 and J is TRBJ1-4; D remains unclear. Germline V gives CDR1 SNHLY, CDR2 FYNNEI. The CDR3 spans 15 residues. V was trimmed by 6 bases and J by 4 bases, leaving 15 bases between them.

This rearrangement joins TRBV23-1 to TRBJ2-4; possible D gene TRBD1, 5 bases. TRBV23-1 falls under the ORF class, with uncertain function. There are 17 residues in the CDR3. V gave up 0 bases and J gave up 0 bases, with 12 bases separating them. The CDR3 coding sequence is TGCGCCAGCAGTCAATCTTGGCACAGGTCAGCCAAAAACATTCAGTACTTC. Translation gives CASSQSWHRSAKNIQYF.

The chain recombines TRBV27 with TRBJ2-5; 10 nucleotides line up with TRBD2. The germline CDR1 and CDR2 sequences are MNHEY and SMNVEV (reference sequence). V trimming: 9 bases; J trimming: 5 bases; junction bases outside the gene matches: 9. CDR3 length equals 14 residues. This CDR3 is CASGASGRRETQYF. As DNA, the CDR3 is TGTGCCAGTGGGGCTAGCGGGAGACGGGAGACCCAGTACTTC.

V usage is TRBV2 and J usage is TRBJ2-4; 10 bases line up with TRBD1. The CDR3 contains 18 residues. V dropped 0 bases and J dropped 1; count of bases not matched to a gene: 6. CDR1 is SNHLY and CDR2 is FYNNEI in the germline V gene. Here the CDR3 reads CASSEASMGQGAKNIQYF. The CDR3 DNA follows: TGTGCCAGCAGTGAAGCGAGTATGGGACAGGGGGCCAAAAACATTCAGTACTTC.